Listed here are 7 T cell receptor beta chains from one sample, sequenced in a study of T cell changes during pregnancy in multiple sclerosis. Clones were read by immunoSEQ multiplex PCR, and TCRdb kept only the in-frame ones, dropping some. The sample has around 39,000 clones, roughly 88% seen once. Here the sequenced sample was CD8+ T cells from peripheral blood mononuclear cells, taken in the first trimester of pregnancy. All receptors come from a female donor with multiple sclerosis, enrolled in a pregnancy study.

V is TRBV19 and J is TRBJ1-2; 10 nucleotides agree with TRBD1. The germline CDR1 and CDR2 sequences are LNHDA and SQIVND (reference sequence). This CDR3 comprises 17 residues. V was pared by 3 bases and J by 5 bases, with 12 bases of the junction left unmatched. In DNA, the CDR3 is TGTGCCAGTAGTATGCTTGGACAGGGGGTTGCAGCTTATGGCTACACCTTC. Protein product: CASSMLGQGVAAYGYTF.

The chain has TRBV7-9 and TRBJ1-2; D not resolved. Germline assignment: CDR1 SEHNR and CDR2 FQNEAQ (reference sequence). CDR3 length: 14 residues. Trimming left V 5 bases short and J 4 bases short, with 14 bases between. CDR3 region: CASSEPLGLYGYTF. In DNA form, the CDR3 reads TGTGCCAGCAGCGAGCCCCTTGGGCTCTATGGCTACACCTTC. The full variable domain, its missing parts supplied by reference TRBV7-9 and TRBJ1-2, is DTGVSQNPRHKITKRGQNVTFRCDPISEHNRLYWYRQTLGQGPEFLTYFQNEAQLEKSRLLSDRFSAERPKGSFSTLEIQRTEQGDSAMYLCASSEPLGLYGYTFGSGTRLTVV.

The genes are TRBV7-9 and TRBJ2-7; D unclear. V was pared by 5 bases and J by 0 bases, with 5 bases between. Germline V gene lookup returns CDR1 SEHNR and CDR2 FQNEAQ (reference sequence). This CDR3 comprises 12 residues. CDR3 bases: TGTGCCAGCAGCCCATCCTCCTACGAGCAGTACTTC. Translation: CASSPSSYEQYF.

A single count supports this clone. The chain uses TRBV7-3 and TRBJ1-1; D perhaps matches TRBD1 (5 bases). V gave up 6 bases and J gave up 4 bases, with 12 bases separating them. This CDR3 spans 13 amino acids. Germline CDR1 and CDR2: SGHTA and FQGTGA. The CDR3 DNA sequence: TGTGCCAGCAGGGGGACCGGGGGCACTGAAGCTTTCTTT. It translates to CASRGTGGTEAFF.

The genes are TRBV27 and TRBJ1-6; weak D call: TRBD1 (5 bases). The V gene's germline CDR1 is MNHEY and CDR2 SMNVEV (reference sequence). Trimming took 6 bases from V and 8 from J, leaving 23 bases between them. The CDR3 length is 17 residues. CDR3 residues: CASRRAGPFNGDSPLHF. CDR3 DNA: TGTGCCAGCAGGCGTGCAGGGCCTTTTAACGGTGATTCACCCCTCCACTTT.

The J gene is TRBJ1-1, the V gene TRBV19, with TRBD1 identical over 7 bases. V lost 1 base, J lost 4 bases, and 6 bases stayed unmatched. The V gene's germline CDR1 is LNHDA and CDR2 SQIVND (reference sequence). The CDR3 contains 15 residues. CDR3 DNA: TGTGCCAGTAGTATAGGGTCCCCAGGGGGCACTGAAGCTTTCTTT. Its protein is CASSIGSPGGTEAFF.

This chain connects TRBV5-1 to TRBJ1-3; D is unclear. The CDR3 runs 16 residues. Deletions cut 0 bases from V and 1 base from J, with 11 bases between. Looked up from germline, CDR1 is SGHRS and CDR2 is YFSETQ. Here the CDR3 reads CASSLDGVGSGNTIYF. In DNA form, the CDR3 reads TGCGCCAGCAGCTTGGACGGGGTCGGATCTGGAAACACCATATATTTT.